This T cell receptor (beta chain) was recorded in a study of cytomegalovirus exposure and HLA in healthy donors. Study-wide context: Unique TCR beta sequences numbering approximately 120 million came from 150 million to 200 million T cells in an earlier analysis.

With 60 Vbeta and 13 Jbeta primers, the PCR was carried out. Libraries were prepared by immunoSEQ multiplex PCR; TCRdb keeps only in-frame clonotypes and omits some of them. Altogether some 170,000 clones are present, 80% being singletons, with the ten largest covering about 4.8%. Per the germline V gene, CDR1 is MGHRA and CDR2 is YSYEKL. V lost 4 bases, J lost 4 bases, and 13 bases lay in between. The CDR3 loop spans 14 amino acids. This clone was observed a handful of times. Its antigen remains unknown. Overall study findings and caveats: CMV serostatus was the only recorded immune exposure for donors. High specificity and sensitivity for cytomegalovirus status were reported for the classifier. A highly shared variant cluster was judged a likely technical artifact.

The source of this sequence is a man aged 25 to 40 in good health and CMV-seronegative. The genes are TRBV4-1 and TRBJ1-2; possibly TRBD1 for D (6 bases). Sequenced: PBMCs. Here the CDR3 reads CASSPGGGSYGYTF. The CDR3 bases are TGCGCCAGCAGCCCGGGAGGGGGAAGCTATGGCTACACCTTC.